A selection of T cell receptor beta chains follows, all from one sample in a study of shared clonotypes between healthy human individuals. Some clones are missing from TCRdb's copy, which holds only in-frame ones; the method was immunoSEQ multiplex PCR. The data hold more than 2,000,000 clones, with approximately 93% observed a single time. The sample taken for sequencing was naive CD4+ T cells from PBMCs. Receptors originate from a man younger than 30 in good health. Some clones in this sample may be carry-over from other donors' samples. CDR3s include the opening cysteine and the closing phenylalanine or tryptophan. The D gene is left open where the match is weak. Rows may omit the clone size; those that give it use once, few, many or a size class.

once	17	TRBV28	TRBD2	TRBJ2-1	TGTGCCAGCAGTTTACGTCGGACTAGCGGCTCCTACAATGAGCAGTTCTTC	CASSLRRTSGSYNEQFF
-	17	TRBV6-1	-	TRBJ1-4	TGTGCCAGCAGTGCTTTCCCAGGCCTGTCTCCCAATGAAAAACTGTTTTTT	CASSAFPGLSPNEKLFF
-	17	TRBV21-1	-	TRBJ2-2	TGTGCCAGCAGCAAAGTGAGGGGACAGGGCCGGTCGAGGGAGCTGTTTTTT	CASSKVRGQGRSRELFF
-	14	TRBV18	-	TRBJ1-2	TGTGCCAGCTCACCAGTGGGGGGGGCCTATGGCTACACCTTC	CASSPVGGAYGYTF
-	15	TRBV7-3	TRBD2	TRBJ2-2	TGTGCCAGCACCCCGAGCGGGGAAAACACCGGGGAGCTGTTTTTT	CASTPSGENTGELFF
-	12	TRBV28	TRBD1	TRBJ1-1	TGTGCCAGCAGTCCTTGGGACAGAGAAGCTTTCTTT	CASSPWDREAFF
-	14	TRBV7-2	TRBD2	TRBJ2-1	TGTGCCAGCACTCCGGGACTAGCCCCCAATGAGCAGTTCTTC	CASTPGLAPNEQFF
-	18	TRBV7-6	TRBD2	TRBJ2-1	TGTGCCAGCAGCTTGTGGACTAGCGGGAGTTTCTCCTACAATGAGCAGTTCTTC	CASSLWTSGSFSYNEQFF
-	15	TRBV14	-	TRBJ1-1	TGTGCCAGCAGCTCTCTAGATAGGCCCTTCCCTGAAGCTTTCTTT	CASSSLDRPFPEAFF
-	13	TRBV30	-	TRBJ1-5	TGTGCCTGGAGCGATGGGCCGGGGGTGGCCCAGCATTTT	CAWSDGPGVAQHF
-	16	TRBV2	TRBD2	TRBJ2-2	TGTGCCAGCAGTGAAGGAGGGACTATCGGGGCTGGGGAGCTGTTTTTT	CASSEGGTIGAGELFF
-	14	TRBV7-8	-	TRBJ2-3	TGTGCCAGCAGCTTAAATGTGGTGACAGATACGCAGTATTTT	CASSLNVVTDTQYF
once	15	TRBV5-1	-	TRBJ2-3	TGCGCCAGCAGACCTTATGCGGATAGCACAGATACGCAGTATTTT	CASRPYADSTDTQYF
-	12	TRBV2	-	TRBJ2-7	TGTGCCAGCGGAACTAGGGCCTACGAGCAGTACTTC	CASGTRAYEQYF
-	12	TRBV2	-	TRBJ2-5	TGTGCGAAGCAGGAAGGAAGGGGAGAGGAGTACTTC	CAKQEGRGEEYF
once	15	TRBV28	TRBD2	TRBJ2-2	TGTGCCAGCAGACTTACGACTAGCGGGAGGGCCCAGCTGTTTTTT	CASRLTTSGRAQLFF
-	15	TRBV28	-	TRBJ2-7	TGTGCCAGCAGTTTGGGGGCACCTTGGCCCCACGAGCAGTACTTC	CASSLGAPWPHEQYF